The T cell receptor beta chain described here comes from a study of shared clonotypes between healthy human individuals. General observations from the study: Clonotype sharing among donors was expected to depend on sequencing depth. Incomplete sequencing of sorted subsets was indicated by rarefaction despite large depth.

Sorted subsets were amplified in replicate PCRs using 200 ng DNA, tens of thousands of T cell genomes. Here immunoSEQ multiplex PCR was the method, and the copy in TCRdb shows in-frame clones only, minus some. The sample lists over 2 million clones, around 90% seen once, with roughly 0.34% in the top ten. With regard to this clone: Its antigen is as yet unknown.

Germline V gives CDR1 MDHEN, CDR2 SYDVKM. This CDR3 has 14 residues. The investigators split CD4+ cells into a CD45RA+ naive subset and a CD45RA-negative memory subset. This sequence joins TRBV28 and TRBJ2-5, with D tentatively TRBD1 (7 bases). The DNA end is more similar to TRBJ2-7, so the J call may be wrong. This clonotype originated in a man aged 18 to 30 in good health. Some clones in this sample may be carry-over from other donors' samples. The sample was naive CD4+ T cells from PBMCs. The subset here: CD45RA+ positively selected. The CDR3 spells CASMEGQRYYEQYF. Here the CDR3 DNA reads TGTGCCAGCATGGAGGGACAGCGATACTACGAGCAGTACTTC.